One sample yielded the 14 T cell receptor beta chains listed below, sequenced in a study of radiotherapy plus CTLA-4 blockade in lung cancer. Sequenced by immunoSEQ multiplex PCR; TCRdb stores in-frame clones only, minus some. This sample has 70,000 to 85,000 clones; just under 75% occur once, and the top ten carry 9.9%. Sequenced material: peripheral blood, taken from a patient treated with radiotherapy plus ipilimumab. All receptors derive from a human donor with non-small cell lung cancer whose response to radiotherapy plus ipilimumab could not be evaluated.

This chain joins TRBV29-1 and TRBJ2-1, with TRBD1 matching over 9 bases. Germline loops: CDR1 SQVTM, CDR2 ANQGSEA. The V gene end was trimmed by 6 bases and the J gene end by 14 bases; junction bases not matched to a gene: 14. This CDR3 comprises 13 residues. The CDR3 DNA sequence: TGCAGCGTAACTCGGACAGGGGAAGGGGACGAGTTCTTC. Translated, it gives CSVTRTGEGDEFF.

The chain uses TRBV28 and TRBJ1-2; 8 bases are shared with TRBD1. This CDR3 has 13 amino acids. Looked up from germline, CDR1 is MDHEN and CDR2 is SYDVKM. The J segment lost 6 bases and the V segment lost 3 bases, leaving 3 bases of the junction unmatched. CDR3 sequence (DNA): TGTGCCAGCAGTTTGGGACAGGATGATGGCTACACCTTC. This sequence encodes CASSLGQDDGYTF.

This clone is classed as medium-sized (0.01 to 0.1%). The genes are TRBV19 and TRBJ2-7, with D possibly matching TRBD1 (5 bases). CDR3 size: 13 residues. V dropped 1 base and J dropped 5 bases, with 9 bases sitting between them. Germline V gene sequence: CDR1 LNHDA, CDR2 SQIVND (reference sequence). The CDR3 sequence: CASSIGKGDEQYF. As DNA, the CDR3 is TGTGCCAGTAGTATAGGAAAAGGGGACGAGCAGTACTTC. Combining the CDR3 with reference TRBV19 and TRBJ2-7 gives the whole variable domain DGGITQSPKYLFRKEGQNVTLSCEQNLNHDAMYWYRQDPGQGLRLIYYSQIVNDFQKGDIAEGYSVSREKKESFPLTVTSAQKNPTAFYLCASSIGKGDEQYFGPGTRLTVT.

V usage is TRBV11-2 and J usage is TRBJ1-2; D gene unclear. The CDR3 has 13 residues. The germline V gene encodes CDR1 SGHAT and CDR2 FQNNGV. Trimming stripped 7 bases from V and 7 bases from J, with 16 bases between. Here the CDR3 reads CASTPTRVGGYTF. CDR3 DNA sequence: TGTGCCAGCACCCCGACCCGGGTCGGTGGCTACACCTTC.

The rearrangement uses TRBV11-3 and TRBJ2-5; D gene ambiguous. V was shortened by 1 base and J by 4 bases, with 16 bases between the two germline ends. The CDR3 is 16 amino acids. CDR1 is SGHNT, CDR2 YENEEA, per germline. CDR3 in DNA: TGTGCCAGCAGCTTAGGTCAGGCCGTCGGTCGAGAGACCCAGTACTTC. Protein: CASSLGQAVGRETQYF.

The rearrangement links TRBV5-1 to TRBJ2-5; 10 nucleotides agree with TRBD1. V lost 4 bases, J lost 5 bases, and 8 bases stayed unmatched. Germline assignment: CDR1 SGHRS and CDR2 YFSETQ. CDR3 length: 15 amino acids. CDR3: CASSPRTGGVETQYF. CDR3 coding DNA: TGCGCCAGCAGCCCAAGGACAGGGGGAGTTGAGACCCAGTACTTC.

This clone came up a few times. The chain combines TRBV28 with TRBJ2-3; a possible D gene is TRBD2 (5 bases). Between the trimmed V and J ends, which lost 5 bases and 0 bases, there was a span of 15 bases. This CDR3 has 16 residues. From germline, CDR1 is MDHEN and CDR2 SYDVKM. The CDR3 DNA is TGTGCCAGCAGTCCCGACTACGCGACTAGCACAGATACGCAGTATTTT. This codes for CASSPDYATSTDTQYF.

The genes are TRBV28 and TRBJ1-5, with TRBD1 matching 7 bases. The V segment lost 6 bases and the J segment 4 bases; nucleotides outside the gene matches: 6. CDR1 and CDR2 (germline): MDHEN, SYDVKM. CDR3 size: 14 residues. The CDR3 loop reads CASSSARGNQPQHF. The CDR3 nucleotides are TGTGCCAGCAGCTCCGCCAGGGGGAATCAGCCCCAGCATTTT. Variable domain in full (rest from reference TRBV28 and TRBJ1-5): DVKVTQSSRYLVKRTGEKVFLECVQDMDHENMFWYRQDPGLGLRLIYFSYDVKMKEKGDIPEGYSVSREKKERFSLILESASTNQTSMYLCASSSARGNQPQHFGDGTRLSIL.

V usage is TRBV5-5 and J usage is TRBJ2-7; D gene unclear. The germline CDR1 and CDR2 sequences are SGHKS and YYEKEE (reference sequence). V gave up 0 bases and J gave up 2 bases, with 6 bases separating them. The CDR3 consists of 13 residues. The CDR3 loop is CASSLGHPYEQYF. In DNA form, the CDR3 reads TGTGCCAGCAGCTTGGGACATCCCTACGAGCAGTACTTC.

Only a few counts were recorded for this clone. The chain links TRBV28 to TRBJ1-1; no definite D call. The CDR3 runs 13 residues. Germline V CDR1 and CDR2: MDHEN, SYDVKM. With 1 base removed from V and 11 bases from J, the gap between germline ends came to 14 bases. The CDR3 DNA reads as TGTGCCAGCAGTTTATCTTTAGGCCTAGATGCTTTCTTT. Residues: CASSLSLGLDAFF.

The rearrangement links TRBV4-3 to TRBJ2-1; 8 bases agree with TRBD2. The germline V gene encodes CDR1 LGHNA and CDR2 YSLEER. The CDR3 runs 16 residues. V was pared by 1 base and J by 3 bases, with 5 bases of the junction left unmatched. The CDR3 region has the DNA TGCGCCAGCAGCCAAGGAGGAGCGGGGGTCTACAATGAGCAGTTCTTC. Translating it yields CASSQGGAGVYNEQFF.

The DNA of the CDR3 is TGTGCCAGCAGCCCGGGGGGGACGCGGGAGGAGACCCAGTACTTC. It yields the protein CASSPGGTREETQYF. The chain has TRBV7-3 and TRBJ2-5; TRBD2 aligns across 8 bases. The CDR3 is 15 residues long. The germline CDR1 and CDR2 sequences are SGHTA and FQGTGA. Trimming cost V 5 bases and J 5 bases; bases outside gene matches: 10.

The chain has TRBV20-1 and TRBJ1-2; no clear D. Germline V lookup: CDR1 DFQATT, CDR2 SNEGSKA (reference sequence). There are 11 residues in the CDR3. V lost 2 bases and J lost 6, with 7 bases in between. CDR3 DNA sequence: TGCAGTGCTAGACCTTTAGATGGCTACACCTTC. Translation: CSARPLDGYTF.

This clone was seen a few times. V is TRBV9 and J is TRBJ2-7; TRBD2 is a possible D gene (5 bases). Germline V gene lookup returns CDR1 SGDLS and CDR2 YYNGEE. The CDR3 consists of 14 residues. The ends were cut back, 3 bases at V and 7 bases at J, with 17 bases in the middle. CDR3 DNA sequence: TGTGCCAGCAGCGCAAGCGGACTGGAAAGGGAGCAGTACTTC. This encodes CASSASGLEREQYF. Variable domain in full (rest from reference TRBV9 and TRBJ2-7): DSGVTQTPKHLITATGQRVTLRCSPRSGDLSVYWYQQSLDQGLQFLIQYYNGEERAKGNILERFSAQQFPDLHSELNLSSLELGDSALYFCASSASGLEREQYFGPGTRLTVT.